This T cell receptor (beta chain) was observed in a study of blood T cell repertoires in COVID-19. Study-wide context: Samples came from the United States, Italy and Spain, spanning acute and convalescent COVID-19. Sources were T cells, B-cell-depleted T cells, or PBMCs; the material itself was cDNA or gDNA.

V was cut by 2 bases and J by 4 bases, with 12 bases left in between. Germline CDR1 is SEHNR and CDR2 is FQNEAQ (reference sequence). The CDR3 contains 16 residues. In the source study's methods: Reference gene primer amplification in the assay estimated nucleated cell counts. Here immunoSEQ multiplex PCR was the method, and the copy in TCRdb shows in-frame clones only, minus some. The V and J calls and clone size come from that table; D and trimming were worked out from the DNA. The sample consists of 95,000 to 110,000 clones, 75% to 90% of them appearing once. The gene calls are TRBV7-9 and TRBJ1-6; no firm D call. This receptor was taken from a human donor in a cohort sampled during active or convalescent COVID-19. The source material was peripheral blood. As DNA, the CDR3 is TGTGCCAGCAGCTTAACACAGCTCGGTTATAATTCACCCCTCCACTTT. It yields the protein CASSLTQLGYNSPLHF.